The 29 T cell receptor beta chains below all came from one sample that was sequenced in a study of T-cell reconstitution after alpha-beta-depleted transplantation in children. Unique molecular identifiers were incorporated during preparation of the TCRbeta library. TCRdb re-analysed the PCR reads in MiXCR, keeping a single row per CDR3 protein. The sample yields some 290,000 distinct CDR3 sequences, more than 9% seen once. The material was PBMCs from the stem cell graft donor, obtained from the stem cell graft. Source of these receptors: a human donor who donated a stem cell graft to a child with SCID.

For this clonotype: At one end the junction does not follow the germline gene, possibly because of a read error. The chain employs TRBV2 and TRBJ2-4; D ambiguous. CDR3 length: 8 amino acids. Germline values: CDR1 SNHLY, CDR2 FYNNEI. Here the CDR3 reads CASSEMHF. Here the CDR3 DNA reads TGTGCCAGCAGTGAAATGCACTTC.

This clonotype was seen repeatedly, ten times or more. V gene TRBV10-3 combines with J gene TRBJ1-1; the match to TRBD1 covers 9 bases. Per the germline V gene, CDR1 is ENHRY and CDR2 is SYGVKD. V lost 5 bases, J lost 7 bases, and 14 bases stayed unmatched. The length of the CDR3 is 16 residues. CDR3 bases: TGTGCCATCAGTTCAACACAGGGGGCGTATGGGGATGAAGCTTTCTTT. Its translation: CAISSTQGAYGDEAFF.

This clonotype was detected only a few times. V gene TRBV12-3 or TRBV12-4 combines with J gene TRBJ1-1; 7 nucleotides line up with TRBD1. Trimming removed 5 bases from V and 5 bases from J; junction bases left unmatched: 2. The CDR3 extends over 12 amino acids. The CDR3 here is CASSKQGTEAFF. The CDR3 DNA reads TGTGCCAGCAGTAAACAGGGGACTGAAGCTTTCTTT.

This clonotype was counted only a few times. The chain has TRBV29-1 and TRBJ2-7; weak D call: TRBD1 (5 bases). The V end was cut by 5 bases, the J end by 1 base, with 6 bases between. CDR1 and CDR2 from the germline V gene are SQVTM and ANQGSEA. The CDR3 extends over 11 amino acids. The CDR3 DNA reads as TGCAGCGTTCAGGGTTCCTACGAGCAGTACTTC. It yields the protein CSVQGSYEQYF.

This chain connects TRBV5-1 to TRBJ2-7; 12 nucleotides agree with TRBD2. There are 15 residues in the CDR3. The J segment lost 4 bases and the V segment lost 4 bases, leaving 6 bases of the junction unmatched. The germline V gene has CDR1 SGHRS and CDR2 YFSETQ. The CDR3 sequence: CASSTGLAGPYEQYF. In DNA form, the CDR3 reads TGCGCCAGCAGCACCGGACTAGCGGGGCCTTACGAGCAGTACTTC.

Many counts were recorded for this clonotype. V is TRBV4-2 and J is TRBJ2-5; no clear D. Trimming removed 0 bases from V and 3 bases from J, with 11 bases in between. CDR1 and CDR2 from the germline V gene are LGHNA and YNFKEQ. The CDR3 contains 15 residues. Here the CDR3 reads CASSQENADEETQYF. For the CDR3, the DNA is TGTGCCAGCAGCCAAGAAAACGCCGATGAAGAGACCCAGTACTTC.

This clonotype has only a few counts. The gene calls are TRBV7-2 and TRBJ2-7; D ambiguous. There are 15 residues in the CDR3. The germline V gene encodes CDR1 SGHTA and CDR2 FQGNSA. The ends were cut back, 0 bases at V and 3 bases at J, with 12 bases in the middle. The CDR3 sequence is CASSLALSWGYEQYF. The CDR3 nucleotides are TGTGCCAGCAGCTTAGCCCTTTCATGGGGCTACGAGCAGTACTTC.

The chain is built from TRBV4-1 and TRBJ2-3; no clear D. V was clipped by 1 base and J by 0 bases, with 14 bases between them. Germline CDR1 MGHRA, CDR2 YSYEKL. This CDR3 is 17 amino acids long. As DNA, the CDR3 is TGCGCCAGCAGCCAAGCGGTCAGCCCGCCGAGCACAGATACGCAGTATTTT. It codes for CASSQAVSPPSTDTQYF.

A few counts support this clonotype. This chain joins TRBV10-1 and TRBJ1-1; TRBD1 is a possible D gene (5 bases). This CDR3 has 15 amino acids. V lost 3 bases to trimming and J lost 0 bases, with 11 bases between them. CDR1 and CDR2 (germline): WNHNN, SYGVQD (reference sequence). The CDR3 loop reads CASSEGVSVNTEAFF. CDR3 DNA: TGCGCCAGCAGTGAAGGGGTTTCGGTGAACACTGAAGCTTTCTTT.

This clonotype has only a few counts. This chain joins TRBV20-1 and TRBJ2-1, with 8 nucleotides matching TRBD2. The CDR3 length is 14 residues. J gave up 0 bases and V 3 bases, and 1 base lay outside the gene matches. Germline V gene sequence: CDR1 DFQATT, CDR2 SNEGSKA (reference sequence). The CDR3 DNA sequence: TGCAGTGCTAGGCGGGGGGACTCCTACAATGAGCAGTTCTTC. This sequence encodes CSARRGDSYNEQFF.

The rearrangement joins TRBV2 to TRBJ2-7; D remains unclear. Trimming removed 6 bases at V and 1 base at J, with 16 bases between. The CDR3 has 15 residues. Germline loops: CDR1 SNHLY, CDR2 FYNNEI. CDR3 loop: CASRKGTGNSYEQYF. The CDR3, as DNA: TGTGCCAGCAGAAAGGGAACTGGCAATTCCTACGAGCAGTACTTC.

J is TRBJ2-1 and V is TRBV5-5; the D is unclear. Germline CDR1 reads SGHKS; CDR2 reads YYEKEE (reference sequence). V was trimmed by 1 base and J by 1 base, leaving 9 bases between them. The CDR3 runs to 15 residues. The CDR3 loop reads CASSLNMGSYNEQFF. The CDR3, as DNA: TGTGCCAGCAGCTTGAATATGGGTTCCTACAATGAGCAGTTCTTC.

This clonotype was seen a few times. This chain joins TRBV19 and TRBJ1-2; TRBD1 might be the D (6 bases). The length of the CDR3 is 14 residues. Trimming took off 3 bases at V and 4 bases at J, with 12 bases between the two ends. CDR1 LNHDA and CDR2 SQIVND come from the germline V gene (reference sequence). In nucleotides, the CDR3 is TGTGCCAGTAGTATGACCAGGGGAACCTATGGCTACACCTTC. Its translation: CASSMTRGTYGYTF. Together with reference TRBV19 and TRBJ1-2, the CDR3 gives the full variable domain: DGGITQSPKYLFRKEGQNVTLSCEQNLNHDAMYWYRQDPGQGLRLIYYSQIVNDFQKGDIAEGYSVSREKKESFPLTVTSAQKNPTAFYLCASSMTRGTYGYTFGSGTRLTVV.

This clonotype was counted only a few times. The CDR3 loop is CASSFDRGGPETQYF. The DNA for the CDR3 is TGTGCCAGCAGTTTCGATCGGGGGGGCCCAGAGACCCAGTACTTC. The gene calls are TRBV2 and TRBJ2-5; 8 nucleotides line up with TRBD2. The CDR3 has 15 amino acids. The trim removed 5 bases at V and 4 bases at J, leaving 9 bases unmatched. Looked up from germline, CDR1 is SNHLY and CDR2 is FYNNEI.

The chain joins TRBV5-1 to TRBJ2-7; 9 bases fit TRBD2. The CDR3 loop spans 14 amino acids. Germline CDR1 is SGHRS and CDR2 is YFSETQ. J was trimmed by 2 bases and V by 5 bases; bases with no gene match: 5. The CDR3 DNA is TGCGCCAGCAGTTCTAGCGGGGATACCTACGAGCAGTACTTC. Protein product: CASSSSGDTYEQYF.

The V gene is TRBV27, the J gene TRBJ2-3, with 11 bases aligning to TRBD2. J gave up 3 bases and V 6 bases, and 8 bases lay outside the gene matches. This CDR3 contains 16 residues. Germline-derived CDR1 and CDR2 are MNHEY and SMNVEV (reference sequence). The CDR3 here is CASSPSSGGITDTQYF. DNA of the CDR3: TGTGCCAGCAGCCCCTCTAGCGGGGGGATTACAGATACGCAGTATTTT.

The genes are TRBV20-1 and TRBJ1-5; TRBD1 matches at 10 bases. With V trimmed by 5 bases and J by 3 bases, 10 bases remained unmatched. The CDR3 consists of 16 residues. CDR1 is DFQATT and CDR2 is SNEGSKA in the germline V gene (reference sequence). In nucleotides, the CDR3 is TGCAGTGCTCCTGCCGGGGGACAGGGGAACAATCAGCCCCAGCATTTT. This encodes CSAPAGGQGNNQPQHF.

This chain joins TRBV5-1 and TRBJ2-7; TRBD1 matches at 9 bases. CDR3 length equals 16 residues. V trimming: 0 bases; J trimming: 3 bases; junction bases outside the gene matches: 7. The germline V gene encodes CDR1 SGHRS and CDR2 YFSETQ. In DNA, the CDR3 is TGCGCCAGCAGCTTGGCAGCTGGGACAGGGTACTACGAGCAGTACTTC. This sequence encodes CASSLAAGTGYYEQYF.

V gene TRBV5-1 combines with J gene TRBJ2-1, with unresolved D. Trimming stripped 0 bases from V and 0 bases from J, with 13 bases between. Germline V gene sequence: CDR1 SGHRS, CDR2 YFSETQ. The CDR3 is 17 amino acids. The chain's CDR3 is CASSLGGWTSSYNEQFF. CDR3 nucleotides: TGCGCCAGCAGCTTGGGTGGGTGGACGAGCTCCTACAATGAGCAGTTCTTC.

The rearrangement joins TRBV11-1 to TRBJ2-7; 10 bases are shared with TRBD1. The CDR3 is 18 amino acids. The junction had 13 bases not matched to a gene; V was cut back by 4 bases and J by 1 base. Germline V gene lookup returns CDR1 SGHAT and CDR2 FQDESV (reference sequence). This CDR3 reads CASSSFKLGTGESYEQYF. For the CDR3, the DNA is TGTGCCAGCAGCTCTTTTAAATTGGGGACAGGGGAGTCCTACGAGCAGTACTTC.

The genes are TRBV9 and TRBJ1-3, with 10 bases aligning to TRBD1. The J segment lost 4 bases and the V segment lost 3 bases, leaving 7 bases of the junction unmatched. In germline, CDR1 is SGDLS, CDR2 YYNGEE. The CDR3 is 16 residues long. In nucleotides, the CDR3 is TGTGCCAGCAGCGGAATAGACAGGGGGCTAGGAAACACCATATATTTT. Translated, it gives CASSGIDRGLGNTIYF.

This clonotype was seen repeatedly, ten times or more. The chain joins TRBV27 to TRBJ2-7; TRBD1 matches at 7 bases. With V trimmed by 5 bases and J by 1 base, 8 bases remained unmatched. Germline values: CDR1 MNHEY, CDR2 SMNVEV (reference sequence). The CDR3 contains 15 residues. The CDR3, as DNA: TGTGCCAGCAGTCGGGATCCGGGACAGTCCTACGAGCAGTACTTC. This codes for CASSRDPGQSYEQYF.

V and J are TRBV5-1 and TRBJ1-1; D perhaps matches TRBD1 (6 bases). The CDR3 is 18 residues long. V lost 0 bases to trimming and J lost 0 bases, with 18 bases between them. Germline V CDR1 and CDR2: SGHRS, YFSETQ. For the CDR3, the DNA is TGCGCCAGCAGCTTGGCTCTCGGCACAGGGACCCTGAACACTGAAGCTTTCTTT. Translation: CASSLALGTGTLNTEAFF.

This clonotype was seen more than once but under ten times. CDR3: CASSDYSGGGYTF. CDR3 coding DNA: TGCGCCAGCAGTGATTATTCCGGCGGTGGCTACACCTTC. The rearrangement uses TRBV10-2 and TRBJ1-2; no definite D call. The CDR3 consists of 13 residues. V was trimmed by 3 bases and J by 7 bases, leaving 12 bases between them. Germline values: CDR1 WSHSY, CDR2 SAAADI.

The chain employs TRBV5-1 and TRBJ2-7, with 11 bases identical to TRBD1. This CDR3 has 16 residues. With 0 bases clipped from V and 3 bases from J, the junction kept 5 bases outside the gene matches. Per the germline V gene, CDR1 is SGHRS and CDR2 is YFSETQ. The CDR3 DNA reads TGCGCCAGCAGCTTGGCCATGGGACAGGGGGGCTACGAGCAGTACTTC. Protein sequence: CASSLAMGQGGYEQYF.

In its sample, this clonotype was seen many times. This chain uses TRBV6-5 with TRBJ1-4, with D possibly being TRBD1 (5 bases). The CDR3 has 13 residues. Germline CDR1 reads MNHEY; CDR2 reads SVGAGI. V was trimmed by 6 bases and J by 7 bases, leaving 12 bases between them. CDR3 protein: CASRRGRLEKLFF. CDR3 nucleotides: TGTGCCAGCAGAAGGGGACGACTTGAAAAACTGTTTTTT.

The chain uses TRBV25-1 and TRBJ1-4; possibly TRBD1 for D (6 bases). Germline-derived CDR1 and CDR2 are MGHDK and SYGVNS. The CDR3 spans 15 residues. Trimming removed 4 bases at V and 11 bases at J, with 20 bases between. CDR3 sequence reads: CASSAAGRGFWKLFF. DNA for the CDR3: TGTGCCAGCAGTGCGGCCGGGAGGGGGTTCTGGAAACTGTTTTTT.

This clonotype came up many times. The chain joins TRBV18 to TRBJ2-7, with D perhaps TRBD2 (5 bases). Trimming took off 6 bases at V and 2 bases at J, with 14 bases between the two ends. CDR1 and CDR2 from the germline V gene are KGHSH and LQKENI. The CDR3 sequence is 14 residues long. Written as DNA, the CDR3 is TGTGCCAGCTCTCCGCGGGCCGCAGCCTACGAGCAGTACTTC. Protein sequence: CASSPRAAAYEQYF.

This clonotype has more than one count but fewer than ten. The chain joins TRBV12-3 or TRBV12-4 to TRBJ2-1, with D possibly being TRBD1 (5 bases). V shed 6 bases and J shed 4 bases, with 13 bases lying between them. This CDR3 has 14 residues. DNA of the CDR3: TGTGCCAGCAGAAAAGGGGTTAAATACAATGAGCAGTTCTTC. Its protein is CASRKGVKYNEQFF.